These 8 T cell receptor beta chains were all obtained from the same sample, sequenced in a study of monozygotic twins with inflammatory bowel disease. TCRdb derives one entry per CDR3 protein from the 5' RACE reads, leaving out DNA. The table for this sample gives just over 300,000 distinct CDR3 sequences. The sample comprised blood. These receptors came from a human donor with ulcerative colitis or Crohn's disease, or a healthy co-twin of an affected twin (not recorded which).

The chain employs TRBV11-2 and TRBJ2-6; the D call from TCRdb, TRBD2, cannot be confirmed without DNA. CDR1 and CDR2 from the germline V gene are SGHAT and FQNNGV. The CDR3 extends over 19 amino acids. Here the CDR3 reads CASSRGGRGRSSGANVLTF.

The chain couples TRBV20-1 to TRBJ2-7; TCRdb calls TRBD2, which cannot be checked without DNA. CDR3 length: 14 residues. CDR1 and CDR2 (germline): DFQATT, SNEGSKA (reference sequence). The CDR3 protein is CSAADLAGAAEQYF.

V usage is TRBV28 and J usage is TRBJ2-7; TCRdb returns TRBD2, unconfirmable since there is no DNA. The CDR3 is 15 amino acids. CDR1 is MDHEN and CDR2 is SYDVKM in the germline V gene. CDR3: CASSSSGGVSYEQYF.

CDR3 residues: CASSLGAGELFF. The V call is TRBV5-1, the J call TRBJ2-2. CDR1 is SGHRS and CDR2 is YFSETQ in the germline V gene. The CDR3 has 12 residues.

The V call is TRBV10-3, the J call TRBJ1-2; with no DNA, the TCRdb D assignment of TRBD1 cannot be verified. Germline V gives CDR1 ENHRY, CDR2 SYGVKD. CDR3 length: 14 residues. The CDR3: CAISLQGAGDGYTF.

The V gene is TRBV24-1, the J gene TRBJ2-3; the TCRdb D gene call, TRBD1, has no DNA to confirm it. The germline V gene has CDR1 KGHDR and CDR2 SFDVKD. This CDR3 has 14 amino acids. The CDR3 loop is CATSGGGLKDTQYF.

The chain uses TRBV6-2 or TRBV6-3 and TRBJ2-1; checking the TCRdb D call of TRBD2 is not possible without DNA. CDR3 size: 14 residues. Germline assignment: CDR1 MNHEY and CDR2 SVGEGT. The CDR3: CASRWGRNYNEQFF.

V and J are TRBV10-2 and TRBJ2-1; TCRdb lists TRBD2, though no DNA is available to test this call. CDR3 length: 13 residues. The germline CDR1 and CDR2 sequences are WSHSY and SAAADI. CDR3 loop: CASSQHTTSGALF.